What follows are 8 T cell receptor beta chains derived from one specimen sequenced in a study of T and B cells in COVID-19 patients. Multiplex PCR with BIOMED2 TRB-A/B primer pools amplified TRB rearrangements. TCRdb independently ran MiXCR on the multiplex PCR reads; one entry per CDR3 protein. The sample holds about 16,000 distinct CDR3 sequences; about 30% are singletons and the top ten take around 3.1%. Blood genomic DNA input for TRB amplification was roughly 220-500 ng. Material: blood. The origin of the receptors is a human donor who had recovered from COVID-19.

This clonotype is classed as medium-sized (0.01 to 0.1%). The chain has TRBV15 and TRBJ2-1; no definite D call. Deletions cut 3 bases from V and 8 bases from J, with 20 bases between. CDR3 length: 16 residues. CDR1 and CDR2 from the germline V gene are LNHNV and YYDKDF (reference sequence). CDR3 loop: CATSSSLSAFPDEQFF. The CDR3 DNA sequence: TGTGCCACCAGCAGTTCTCTCTCTGCCTTCCCGGATGAGCAGTTCTTC.

This clonotype was detected many times. V gene TRBV27 combines with J gene TRBJ2-6; D assignment may be TRBD1 or TRBD2 (6 bases each). The CDR3 is 17 residues long. CDR1 is MNHEY and CDR2 is SMNVEV in the germline V gene (reference sequence). Trimming stripped 4 bases from V and 3 bases from J, with 16 bases between. The CDR3 nucleotides read TGTGCCAGCAGTTACGGGGGCAGTCAAAGTGGGGCCAACGTCCTGACTTTC. This codes for CASSYGGSQSGANVLTF.

The chain has TRBV18 and TRBJ1-5; D not certain. V lost 3 bases, J lost 6 bases, and 12 bases lay in between. This CDR3 is 14 amino acids long. CDR1 is KGHSH, CDR2 LQKENI, per germline. The chain's CDR3 is CASSPPPRGQPQHF. The CDR3 coding sequence is TGTGCCAGCTCACCCCCACCTCGGGGTCAGCCCCAGCATTTT.

This clonotype occurred many times. This sequence joins TRBV19 and TRBJ1-1, with D tentatively TRBD1 (5 bases). The CDR3 contains 14 residues. Germline-derived CDR1 and CDR2 are LNHDA and SQIVND (reference sequence). V was shortened by 3 bases and J by 1 base, with 9 bases between the two germline ends. The CDR3 sequence: CASSIAGANTEAFF. The DNA of the CDR3 is TGTGCCAGTAGTATTGCCGGGGCGAACACTGAAGCTTTCTTT.

The J gene is TRBJ2-7, the V gene TRBV12-3 or TRBV12-4; TRBD1 is a possible D gene (5 bases). The CDR3 sequence is 13 residues long. V lost 7 bases and J lost 6, with 16 bases in between. CDR3 coding DNA: TGTGCCAGCATAATGCAGGGTCTGTTCGAGCAGTACTTC. Protein sequence: CASIMQGLFEQYF.

Only a few counts were recorded for this clonotype. The rearrangement links TRBV30 to TRBJ1-3, with no clear D. There are 11 residues in the CDR3. Trimming removed 1 base from V and 7 bases from J, with 5 bases in between. CDR1 is GTSNPN, CDR2 SVGIG, per germline (reference sequence). CDR3 loop: CAWSAGNTIYF. The CDR3, as DNA: TGTGCCTGGAGTGCCGGCAACACCATATATTTT. Full variable domain (outside the CDR3, taken from reference TRBV30 and TRBJ1-3): SQTIHQWPATLVQPVGSPLSLECTVEGTSNPNLYWYRQAAGRGLQLLFYSVGIGQISSEVPQNLSASRPQDRQFILSSKKLLLSDSGFYLCAWSAGNTIYFGEGSWLTVV.

The V call is TRBV5-6, the J call TRBJ1-6; D not certain. CDR1 and CDR2 (germline): SGHDT, YYEEEE. The CDR3 loop spans 16 amino acids. With 5 bases removed from V and 0 bases from J, the gap between germline ends came to 12 bases. CDR3 sequence (DNA): TGTGCCAGCAGAAGAGATGGTAGCTCCTATAATTCACCCCTCCACTTT. It codes for CASRRDGSSYNSPLHF.

There are many counts of this clonotype. The chain is built from TRBV6-5 and TRBJ2-7; D call uncertain. Germline CDR1 and CDR2: MNHEY and SVGAGI. The CDR3 spans 13 residues. Trimming left V 5 bases short and J 4 bases short, with 12 bases between. The CDR3 loop is CASSEYLKYEQYF. As DNA, the CDR3 is TGTGCCAGCAGTGAATACTTGAAGTACGAGCAGTACTTC.